This T cell receptor (beta chain) is drawn from a study of Graves' ophthalmopathy and Graves' hyperthyroidism. Turning to the study itself: Peripheral blood samples were taken at initial diagnosis, before any treatment.

Amplified TCR beta CDR3 regions were obtained using RNA transcripts as template. The library came from an HTBI-primed first-round RT-PCR and a second-round multiplex PCR. MiXCR, run by TCRdb on the multiplex PCR reads, gives a single entry per CDR3 protein. Of around 400,000 distinct CDR3 sequences listed, 18% are singletons. The V segment lost 5 bases and the J segment 5 bases; nucleotides outside the gene matches: 17. Germline V gene data show CDR1 as LNHDA and CDR2 as SQIVND (reference sequence). There are 19 residues in the CDR3. The gene calls are TRBV19 and TRBJ2-5; 13 positions match TRBD2. The specimen was peripheral blood. This clonotype was obtained from a young woman with Graves' ophthalmopathy. The CDR3, as DNA: TGTGCCAGTAGTTCCATCCCGGGACTAGCGGGAAGAGGGACTGAGACCCAGTACTTC. It encodes CASSSIPGLAGRGTETQYF. The whole variable domain, filled in from reference TRBV19 and TRBJ2-5, reads DGGITQSPKYLFRKEGQNVTLSCEQNLNHDAMYWYRQDPGQGLRLIYYSQIVNDFQKGDIAEGYSVSREKKESFPLTVTSAQKNPTAFYLCASSSIPGLAGRGTETQYFGPGTRLLVL.